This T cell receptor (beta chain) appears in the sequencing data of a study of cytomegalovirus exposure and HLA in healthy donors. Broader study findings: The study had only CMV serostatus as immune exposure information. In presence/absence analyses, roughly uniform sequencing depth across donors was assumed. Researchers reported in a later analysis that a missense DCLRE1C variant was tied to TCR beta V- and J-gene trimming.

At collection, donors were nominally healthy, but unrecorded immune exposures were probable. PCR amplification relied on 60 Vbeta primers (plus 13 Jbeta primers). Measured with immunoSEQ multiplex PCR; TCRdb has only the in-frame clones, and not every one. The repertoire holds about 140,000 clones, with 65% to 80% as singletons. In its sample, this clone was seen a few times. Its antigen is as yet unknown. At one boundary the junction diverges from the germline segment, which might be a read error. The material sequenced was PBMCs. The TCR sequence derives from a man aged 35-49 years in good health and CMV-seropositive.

The CDR3 loop reads CSSSPLTGWDTEAFF. The CDR3 region has the DNA TGTTCCAGCAGCCCTCTGACAGGGTGGGACACTGAAGCTTTCTTT. J is TRBJ1-1 and V is TRBV7-9, with 7 bases fitting TRBD1. The CDR3 has 15 residues. The germline V gene encodes CDR1 SEHNR and CDR2 FQNEAQ (reference sequence).